This entry lists 19 T cell receptor delta chains sequenced from one sample in a study of γδ T cells in repeated Plasmodium falciparum infection. TCRdb called clones anew from the multiplex PCR reads with CATT. The sample has 70,000 to 95,000 delta-chain clones, 1.4% seen once; the top ten hold approximately 10%. Flow sorting of PBMC yielded separate Vgamma9/Vdelta2+ and Vdelta2-negative gammadelta T cell populations for bulk repertoire analysis. The sample consisted of gamma-delta T cells from blood. The receptors originated from a pool of human donors (malaria-infected and uninfected, not separated).

This clone was recorded many times. The V call is TRDV1, the J call TRDJ1; 7 nucleotides match TRDD2. The ends lost 4 bases at V and 0 bases at J; junction bases unmatched: 20. This CDR3 spans 20 amino acids. Germline V gives CDR1 TSWWSYY, CDR2 QGS. The CDR3 region has the DNA TGTGCTCTTGGGGTCGTATTCCTACGTCGAGATACCCCCTACACCGATAAACTCATCTTT. Its translation: CALGVVFLRRDTPYTDKLIF.

This clone was seen ten or more times. TCRdb pairs this DNA with a much larger clone's protein that differs at residue 8, likely a read error; the protein shown was translated from the DNA. The rearrangement links TRDV2 to TRDJ1; 9 bases align to TRDD3. Germline assignment: CDR1 GEAIGNYY and CDR2 EKD. CDR3 length: 13 amino acids. Germline trimming cut 2 bases from V and 3 bases from J; bases unmatched to any gene: 0. The CDR3 nucleotides read TGTGCCTGTGACAGGGGATACGCCGATAAACTCATCTTT. It is translated as CACDRGYADKLIF.

Of note for this clone: A read error likely explains this, since a far larger clone differs by one base. The same CDR3 is also encoded by other DNA sequences in this sample. The genes are TRDV1 and TRDJ1, with D possibly being TRDD3 (10 bases). The J gene, missing from TCRdb, was assigned here through DNA to germline matching. The germline CDR1 and CDR2 sequences are TSWWSYY and QGS. The CDR3 has 27 residues. In DNA, the CDR3 is TGTGCCCTTGGGGAACTTCAAATTCCTTCCTACGTCTTTCGAGGGGGATACGATTACCGACTCACCGATAAACTCATCTTT. Translation: CALGELQIPSYVFRGGYDYRLTDKLIF.

In regard to this clone: TCRdb's protein, taken from a much larger clone, differs from this DNA's translation at residue 4, likely owing to a read error; the protein displayed comes from the DNA. The chain links TRDV1 to TRDJ1; a possible D gene is TRDD3 (6 bases). Here the J gene came from matching the DNA to germline, since TCRdb omits it. The CDR3 has 21 amino acids. Germline V gene lookup returns CDR1 TSWWSYY and CDR2 QGS. V was shortened by 7 bases and J by 0 bases, with 33 bases between the two germline ends. The CDR3 loop reads CALEDTAYRYWYLSYTDKLIF. The CDR3, as DNA: TGTGCTCTTGAGGATACCGCCTACAGGTACTGGTACCTTTCGTACACCGATAAACTCATCTTT.

This clone was detected only a few times. TCRdb shows a much larger clone's protein in place of this DNA's translation, and the two differ at residue 6, likely through a read error; the protein shown is translated from the DNA. The V gene is TRDV1, the J gene TRDJ1; D not certain. CDR3 length equals 16 residues. V was cut by 2 bases and J by 7 bases, with 20 bases left in between. Germline V gene data show CDR1 as TSWWSYY and CDR2 as QGS. This CDR3 is CALGEFIPQKEGKLIF. In DNA form, the CDR3 reads TGTGCTCTTGGGGAATTTATCCCCCAAAAGGAGGGTAAACTCATCTTT.

Worth noting for this clone: TCRdb's entry gives the protein of a much larger clone, which mismatches this DNA's translation at residue 9, likely from a read error; the protein reported here is translated from the DNA. The sample holds other DNA sequences that translate to the same CDR3. The V gene reported is TRDV2; the J gene is uncalled; the table calls TRDD3, which could not be checked here. This CDR3 spans 16 amino acids. CDR1 GEAIGNYY and CDR2 EKD come from the germline V gene. CDR3 sequence reads: CACDTEEEGGTDKLIF. The CDR3, as DNA: TGTGCCTGTGACACCGAGGAAGAAGGGGGCACAGATAAGCTCATCTTT.

This clone was observed a few times. TCRdb's protein for this DNA is that of a much larger clone and differs from the translation at residue 19, likely a read error; the protein shown is the DNA translation. The V gene call is TRDV1, and the J gene call is absent; the DNA was not compared with TRDD3, the D call given in the table. The germline V gene has CDR1 TSWWSYY and CDR2 QGS. CDR3 length equals 20 residues. In nucleotides, the CDR3 is TGTGCTCTTGGGGAACCCCCGGAAGACCTTCCCCAAAAGTACACCGATAAACTCACCTTT. It yields the protein CALGEPPEDLPQKYTDKLTF.

This clone was recorded a few times. This is likely an artifact of a read error, given a far larger clone one base away. Within the sample, other DNA sequences also encode this same CDR3. The V call is TRDV2, the J call TRDJ1; 11 bases line up with TRDD3. The J gene is absent in TCRdb and was assigned here via DNA matching to germline. There are 23 residues in the CDR3. Germline values: CDR1 GEAIGNYY, CDR2 EKD. CDR3 DNA: TGCGCCTGTGACACCGGTTCCCACTCCCTTAATACTGGGGGATATCCGTACACCGATAAACTCATCTTT. Translating gives CACDTGSHSLNTGGYPYTDKLIF.

With regard to this clone: A far more abundant clone sits one base away, making this likely a read error. The same CDR3 can be traced to other DNA sequences in this sample. The chain combines TRDV1 with TRDJ1; 11 bases match TRDD3. The CDR3 runs 18 residues. Germline loops: CDR1 TSWWSYY, CDR2 QGS. CDR3 nucleotides: TGTGCTCTCGGGGAACCTTCCTACGTACTGGGGGATAGGACTAAACTCATCTTT. Residues: CALGEPSYVLGDRTKLIF.

This clone was counted ten times or more. The translation of this DNA and the TCRdb protein of a much larger clone differ at residue 8, probably owing to a read error; the protein shown here is translated from the DNA. V usage is TRDV2 and J usage is TRDJ2; 8 bases match TRDD3. Here the J gene was assigned by germline matching of the DNA, as TCRdb has none. Germline assignment: CDR1 GEAIGNYY and CDR2 EKD. V was clipped by 4 bases and J by 5 bases; unmatched bases: 5. The CDR3 has 14 residues. The CDR3 loop is CACDPLGGTAQLFF. The CDR3 coding sequence is TGTGCCTGTGATCCACTGGGGGGTACAGCACAACTCTTCTTT.

A note on this clone: The protein TCRdb gives is from a much larger clone and does not agree with this DNA's translation at residue 14, likely a read error; the protein shown here comes from the DNA. The V gene reported is TRDV2; the J gene is uncalled; the table's D gene call, TRDD3, was not cross checked with the DNA. CDR1 and CDR2 from the germline V gene are GEAIGNYY and EKD. The CDR3 runs to 17 residues. The CDR3 loop reads CACDSTGGSWDTRHMFF. The CDR3 DNA sequence: TGTGCCTGTGACTCTACTGGGGGATCCTGGGACACCCGACATATGTTTTTC.

This clone has just a few counts. A far larger clone is off by one base, so a read error is likely. The chain uses TRDV1 and TRDJ1, with 8 bases that match TRDD3. Since TCRdb gives no J gene, matching the DNA to germline was used here to assign it. Germline lookup yields CDR1 TSWWSYY and CDR2 QGS. The CDR3 is 18 amino acids. V lost 3 bases and J lost 0; bases outside the gene matches: 12. DNA of the CDR3: TGTGCTCTTGGGGAGGGGACTTGGGGGATCCTAGACACCGATAAACTCATCTTT. Encoded protein: CALGEGTWGILDTDKLIF.

This clone was seen at least ten times. Here the CDR3 reads CALGVGFLEGDRATDKLIF. The CDR3 DNA follows: TGTGCTCTTGGGGTCGGCTTCCTGGAGGGGGATCGGGCCACCGATAAACTCATCTTT. The chain has TRDV1 and TRDJ1, with D possibly TRDD3 on 7 matching bases. The germline V gene has CDR1 TSWWSYY and CDR2 QGS. This CDR3 comprises 19 residues. The V end was cut by 4 bases, the J end by 1 base, with 25 bases between.

In this sample, this clone turned up a few times. TCRdb shows a much larger clone's protein in place of this DNA's translation, and the two differ at residue 14, likely through a read error; the protein shown is translated from the DNA. The chain combines TRDV3 with TRDJ2; no firm D call. Gene TRDJ1 matches the end of the DNA better, so the J call may be wrong. Per germline, CDR1 TVYSNPD and CDR2 GDNSRS (reference sequence). The CDR3 runs to 15 residues. CDR3 loop: CAFTFPTSLTAQLIF. CDR3 in DNA: TGTGCCTTTACATTTCCCACCTCGTTGACAGCACAACTCATCTTT.

This clone has only a few counts. A far larger clone lies a single base away; this is likely a read error. The same CDR3 also results from other DNA sequences found in this sample. V is TRDV2 and J is TRDJ1, with 9 bases identical to TRDD3. The J gene was missing in TCRdb and was found by matching the end of the DNA to germline. V shed 7 bases and J 2 bases; nucleotides not matched to a gene: 16. The CDR3 totals 17 residues. Germline loops: CDR1 GEAIGNYY, CDR2 EKD. CDR3 region: CACDLMTLLGETDKLIF. For the CDR3, the DNA is TGTGCCTGCGACCTCATGACGTTACTGGGGGAGACCGATAAACTCATCTTT.

To note about this clone: This could be a read error, since a much larger clone is one nucleotide away. The sample contains more than one DNA sequence encoding this CDR3. The chain joins TRDV1 to TRDJ1; 10 positions match TRDD3. CDR1 is TSWWSYY and CDR2 is QGS in the germline V gene. Losses at the gene ends were 5 bases for V and 0 bases for J; bases not matched to a gene: 15. CDR3 length equals 19 residues. The CDR3 DNA reads as TGTGCTCTTGGGACGCTCCCGGGGGATACGGGTCCGTACACCGATAAACTCATCTTT. It is translated as CALGTLPGDTGPYTDKLIF.

The sample holds a few counts of this clone. The translation of this DNA and the TCRdb protein of a much larger clone differ at residue 15, probably owing to a read error; the protein shown here is translated from the DNA. This chain joins TRDV1 and TRDJ1, with 9 bases that match TRDD3. The V gene's germline CDR1 is TSWWSYY and CDR2 QGS. The CDR3 contains 22 residues. J was trimmed by 0 bases and V by 1 base; bases with no gene match: 21. This CDR3 is CALGEPSFRTLTGGPYTDKLIF. CDR3 DNA sequence: TGTGCTCTTGGGGAACCTTCCTTCCGAACCCTAACTGGGGGACCGTACACCGATAAACTCATCTTT.

This clone was detected many times. The sample has other DNA sequences that encode this CDR3 too. The rearrangement uses TRDV2 and TRDJ1, with 9 bases lining up with TRDD3. The CDR3 loop spans 16 amino acids. Germline CDR1 GEAIGNYY, CDR2 EKD. Germline trimming cut 1 base from V and 1 base from J; bases unmatched to any gene: 6. The DNA of the CDR3 is TGTGCCTGTGACACGGGACTGGGGGACCCCACCGATAAACTCATCTTT. This codes for CACDTGLGDPTDKLIF.

This clone has a handful of counts. TCRdb records a much larger clone's protein for this DNA, with a difference at residue 5 that likely arises from a read error; the protein given is the translation of the DNA. The chain uses TRDV1 and TRDJ1; 12 bases align to TRDD3. The J gene comes from matching the DNA to germline here; TCRdb lacks it. The CDR3 covers 21 residues. The V and J ends lost 4 bases and 0 bases, in that order; junction bases with no gene match: 18. Germline lookup yields CDR1 TSWWSYY and CDR2 QGS. CDR3 bases: TGTGCTCTTGGGGGAGGAGTTCCTGCTGGGGGATACGAACGCCACACCGATAAACTCATCTTT. Amino acids: CALGGGVPAGGYERHTDKLIF.